This is a list of T cell receptor beta chains from one sample in a study of T cell repertoires in cytomegalovirus infection. Their target antigens are unknown. Using its own MiXCR run on the reads, TCRdb lists one record per CDR3 protein. In the table there are about 920,000 distinct CDR3 sequences, 25% to 40% of which are singletons. The source was cultured CD8+ T cells from PBMCs, collected from culture after CMV antigen stimulation. The receptors come from a human donor in good health (CMV status not recorded). Some clones in this sample may be carry-over from other donors' samples. CDR3s include the opening cysteine and the closing phenylalanine or tryptophan. A D gene is named only where the DNA matches it firmly. Part of the rows lack a size; the others show once, few, many or a class for expanded clones.

DNA,CDR3,D,V,size,J
TGCGCCAGCAGTCCTGAAGACGGAACCTACGAGCAGTACTTC,CASSPEDGTYEQYF,-,TRBV23-1,-,TRBJ2-7
TGTGCCAGCAGCCCCTCGAGAACTAATGAAAAACTGTTTTTT,CASSPSRTNEKLFF,-,TRBV12-3/TRBV12-4,few,TRBJ1-4
TGCAGCGTTGAAGATGAGGCACCTGAATCCTACAATGAGCAGTTCTTC,CSVEDEAPESYNEQFF,-,TRBV29-1,-,TRBJ2-1
TGTGCCAGCAGCCCGGGGGCGGGGGGGGACATTCAGTACTTC,CASSPGAGGDIQYF,TRBD2,TRBV7-6,-,TRBJ2-4
TGTGCCAGCAGCTTAATAGGGGGGGATAACTATGGCTACACCTTC,CASSLIGGDNYGYTF,-,TRBV7-3,-,TRBJ1-2
TGCAGTGCTATCAGGCGGGAGGGGGGAGAAAAACTGTTTTTT,CSAIRREGGEKLFF,-,TRBV20-1,few,TRBJ1-4
TGTGCCAGCAGCTTAGAAATTTCCTCTGGGGCCAACGTCCTGACTTTC,CASSLEISSGANVLTF,-,TRBV7-9,few,TRBJ2-6
TGTGCCAGCAGCTTGCCCGGCGGGGAGAGCAATCAGCCCCAGCATTTT,CASSLPGGESNQPQHF,-,TRBV7-8,many,TRBJ1-5
TGCAGTGCTACCGGAACCCTCGTCCCGGGGAACGAGCAGTACTTC,CSATGTLVPGNEQYF,-,TRBV20-1,-,TRBJ2-7
TGTGCCAGCAGCTTCCGGTTCAACAAAGAGACCCAGTACTTC,CASSFRFNKETQYF,-,TRBV7-2,many,TRBJ2-5
TGTGCCAGCAGTCTTGGGACAGGGGGCGGGTATGAGCAGTTCTTC,CASSLGTGGGYEQFF,TRBD1,TRBV6-1,-,TRBJ2-1
TGTGCCAGCAGTGGTCGGGACATGACGATCCCGGCGTATGGCTACACCTTC,CASSGRDMTIPAYGYTF,-,TRBV2,-,TRBJ1-2
TGTGCCAGCAGCCGAGTGGGGGAGAATGAAAAACTGTTTTTT,CASSRVGENEKLFF,-,TRBV6-5,few,TRBJ1-4
TGTGCCACCAGCAGAGTTGGGAACAGGGGCCGGAATGAGCAGTTCTTC,CATSRVGNRGRNEQFF,TRBD1,TRBV15,-,TRBJ2-1
TGTGCCAGCAGCGCGGGACAGACCGGGGAGCTGTTTTTT,CASSAGQTGELFF,-,TRBV5-6,few,TRBJ2-2
TGCGCCAGCAGTGTCGGTACAGGGTGGAACACTGAAGCTTTCTTT,CASSVGTGWNTEAFF,-,TRBV10-2,-,TRBJ1-1
TGTGCCACCAGCGGGAGCACAGATACGCAGTATTTT,CATSGSTDTQYF,-,TRBV15,-,TRBJ2-3
TGTGCCAGTACCCCAGGGACAGGGTACACCGGGGAGCTGTTTTTT,CASTPGTGYTGELFF,TRBD1,TRBV19,-,TRBJ2-2
TGTGCCAGCATCCCCCCGACTAGCGGGGGTAATGAGCAGTTCTTC,CASIPPTSGGNEQFF,TRBD2,TRBV7-8,-,TRBJ2-1
TGTGCCAGCAGCACCCAACAGGGGGCGAACACTGAAGCTTTCTTT,CASSTQQGANTEAFF,TRBD1,TRBV7-4,-,TRBJ1-1
TGTGCCAGCTCAAGGGACAGGAAGATAGAAAACATTCAGTACTTC,CASSRDRKIENIQYF,TRBD1,TRBV27,-,TRBJ2-4
TGTGCCAGCAGTTACTCGATAAACAGCTACGAATCGAAGCCCCAGCATTTT,CASSYSINSYESKPQHF,-,TRBV6-2/TRBV6-3,many,TRBJ1-5